This TCR beta chain is from a study of shared clonotypes between healthy human individuals. Points on this clone: Its antigen is still unknown.

The V gene end was trimmed by 5 bases and the J gene end by 2 bases; junction bases not matched to a gene: 6. Looked up from germline, CDR1 is SGHTA and CDR2 is FQGNSA. The CDR3 is made up of 16 amino acids. Profiled with immunoSEQ multiplex PCR; TCRdb holds only in-frame clones, not every one. Of over 1.4 million clones listed, approximately 96% are singletons. General study results and limits: Clonotype sharing across a few donors was observed for approximately 5% of naive CD4 clonotypes. What rarefaction showed was incomplete sorted-subset sequencing despite large depth.

The sequenced sample consisted of naive CD4+ T cells sorted from blood. Specified subset: CD45RA+ positively selected. The clonotype originates from a man younger than 45 in good health. The rearrangement uses TRBV7-2 and TRBJ1-5, with 10 bases lining up with TRBD1. Written as DNA, the CDR3 is TGTGCCAGCAGCCTCCTGACAGGGGGCCGCAATCAGCCCCAGCATTTT. Protein product: CASSLLTGGRNQPQHF.